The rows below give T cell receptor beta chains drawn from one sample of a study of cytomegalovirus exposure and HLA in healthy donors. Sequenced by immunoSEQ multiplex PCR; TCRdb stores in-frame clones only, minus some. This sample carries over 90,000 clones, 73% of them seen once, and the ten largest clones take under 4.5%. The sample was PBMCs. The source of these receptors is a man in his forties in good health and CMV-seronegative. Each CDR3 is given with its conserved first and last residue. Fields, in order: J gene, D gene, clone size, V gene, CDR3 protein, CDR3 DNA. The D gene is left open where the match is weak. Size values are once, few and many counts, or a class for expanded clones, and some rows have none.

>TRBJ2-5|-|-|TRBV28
CASSLSGRETQYF
TGTGCCAGCAGTTTATCTGGGAGAGAGACCCAGTACTTC
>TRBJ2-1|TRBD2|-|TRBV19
CASSISGGIDEQFF
TGTGCCAGTAGTATTAGCGGGGGGATTGATGAGCAGTTCTTC
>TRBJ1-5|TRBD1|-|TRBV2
CASRGGQNNQPQHF
TGTGCCAGCAGGGGGGGACAGAACAATCAGCCCCAGCATTTT
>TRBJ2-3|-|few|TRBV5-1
CASSLGQTDTDTQYF
TGCGCCAGCAGCCTAGGACAGACTGACACAGATACGCAGTATTTT
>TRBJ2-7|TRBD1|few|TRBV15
CATSSRQGAYEQYF
TGTGCCACCAGCAGCCGACAGGGGGCTTACGAGCAGTACTTC
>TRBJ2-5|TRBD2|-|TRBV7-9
CASTQSGGGETQYF
TGTGCCAGCACCCAGAGCGGGGGTGGCGAGACCCAGTACTTC
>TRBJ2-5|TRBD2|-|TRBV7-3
CASSPQTSGGLETQYF
TGTGCCAGCAGCCCTCAGACTAGCGGGGGGCTGGAGACCCAGTACTTC
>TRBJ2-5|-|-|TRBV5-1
CASSFGLLQETQYF
TGCGCCAGCAGCTTTGGACTCCTCCAGGAGACCCAGTACTTC
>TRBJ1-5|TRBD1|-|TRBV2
CASSEAPTGYQPQHF
TGTGCCAGCAGTGAAGCGCCGACAGGGTACCAGCCCCAGCATTTT
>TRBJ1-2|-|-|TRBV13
CASSPGRGANYGYTF
TGTGCCAGCAGCCCTGGACGGGGAGCTAACTATGGCTACACCTTC
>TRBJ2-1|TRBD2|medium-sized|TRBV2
CASREGTSGQQFF
TGTGCCAGCAGAGAGGGGACTAGCGGCCAGCAGTTCTTC
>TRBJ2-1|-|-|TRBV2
CASSAEGATEQFF
TGTGCCAGCAGTGCTGAGGGCGCCACTGAGCAGTTCTTC
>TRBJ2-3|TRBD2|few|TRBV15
CATSRQGLAGLSTDTQYF
TGTGCCACCAGCAGGCAGGGACTAGCGGGACTTAGCACAGATACGCAGTATTTT
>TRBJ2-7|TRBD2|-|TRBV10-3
CAISESWGGLAGATVVDEQYF
TGTGCCATCAGTGAGTCCTGGGGAGGACTAGCGGGGGCCACCGTTGTTGACGAGCAGTACTTC
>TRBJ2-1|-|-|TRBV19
CASSMVPLPDNEQFF
TGTGCCAGTAGTATGGTTCCCCTTCCAGACAATGAGCAGTTCTTC
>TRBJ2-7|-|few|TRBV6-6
CASRAGITYEQYF
TGTGCCAGCCGTGCCGGGATTACCTACGAGCAGTACTTC
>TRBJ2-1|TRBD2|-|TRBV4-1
CASSHRAGKQFF
TGCGCCAGCAGCCATAGAGCGGGGAAGCAGTTCTTC
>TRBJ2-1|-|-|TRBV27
CASSFLGDEQFF
TGTGCCAGCAGTTTTCTAGGTGATGAGCAGTTCTTC
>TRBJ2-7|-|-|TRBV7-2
CASSFYDFSYEQYF
TGTGCCAGCAGCTTCTACGACTTCTCCTACGAGCAGTACTTC
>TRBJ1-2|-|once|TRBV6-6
CASSYSSGGHNYGYTF
TGTGCCAGCAGTTACTCCTCGGGCGGACACAACTATGGCTACACCTTC
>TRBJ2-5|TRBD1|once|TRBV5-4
CASRRTGGILQETQYF
TGTGCCAGCAGGAGGACAGGGGGCATACTACAAGAGACCCAGTACTTC
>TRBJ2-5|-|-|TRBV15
CATTDGYQETQYF
TGTGCCACCACCGACGGGTACCAAGAGACCCAGTACTTC
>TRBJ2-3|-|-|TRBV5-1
CASSLGDSTDTQYF
TGCGCCAGCAGCTTGGGGGACTCCACAGATACGCAGTATTTT
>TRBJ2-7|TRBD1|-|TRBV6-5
CASSFKRDRPFEQYF
TGTGCCAGCAGTTTTAAAAGGGACAGACCTTTTGAGCAGTACTTC
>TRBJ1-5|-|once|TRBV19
CASSIQGGQPQHF
TGTGCCAGTAGTATACAGGGTGGTCAGCCCCAGCATTTT
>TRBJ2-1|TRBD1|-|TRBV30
CAVDRLLEQFF
TGTGCCGTGGACAGGTTGTTGGAGCAGTTCTTC
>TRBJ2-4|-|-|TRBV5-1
CASSRGHSPGENIQYF
TGCGCCAGCAGCCGAGGACACTCCCCGGGGGAAAACATTCAGTACTTC
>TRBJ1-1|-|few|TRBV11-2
CASSLETFMNTEAFF
TGTGCCAGCAGCTTAGAGACATTCATGAACACTGAAGCTTTCTTT
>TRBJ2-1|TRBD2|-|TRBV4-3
CASSGGPYNEQFF
TGCGCCAGTAGCGGGGGCCCCTACAATGAGCAGTTCTTC
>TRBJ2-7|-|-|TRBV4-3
CASSQEQGAEQYF
TGCGCCAGCAGCCAAGAACAGGGAGCCGAGCAGTACTTC
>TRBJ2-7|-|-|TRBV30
CAPVGGDYEQYF
TGTGCCCCAGTGGGCGGGGACTACGAGCAGTACTTC
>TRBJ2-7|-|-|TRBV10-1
CASSEGRGEQYF
TGCGCCAGCAGTGAGGGGCGGGGCGAGCAGTACTTC
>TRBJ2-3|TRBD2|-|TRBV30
CAWNSGGSTDTQYF
TGTGCCTGGAATAGCGGGGGAAGCACAGATACGCAGTATTTT
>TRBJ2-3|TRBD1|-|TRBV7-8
CASSGTGGDTQYF
TGTGCCAGCAGCGGAACAGGGGGAGATACGCAGTATTTT
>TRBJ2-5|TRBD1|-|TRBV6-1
CASSEAVSGGETQYF
TGTGCCAGCAGTGAAGCGGTCTCAGGGGGAGAGACCCAGTACTTC
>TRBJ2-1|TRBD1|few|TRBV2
CASSAIQGAYNEQFF
TGTGCCAGCAGTGCCATTCAGGGGGCCTACAATGAGCAGTTCTTC
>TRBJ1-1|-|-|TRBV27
CASIRSLNEAFF
TGTGCCAGCATCAGATCTCTTAACGAAGCTTTCTTT
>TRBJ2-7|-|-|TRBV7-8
CASSLEGVRYEQYF
TGTGCCAGCAGCTTAGAAGGGGTTAGGTACGAGCAGTACTTC
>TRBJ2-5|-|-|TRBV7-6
CASSRARGETQYF
TGTGCCAGCAGCCGCGCCAGGGGAGAGACCCAGTACTTC
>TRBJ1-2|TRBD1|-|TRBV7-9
CASSSTPGQGSGYTF
TGTGCCAGCAGCTCTACTCCGGGACAGGGTTCTGGCTACACCTTC
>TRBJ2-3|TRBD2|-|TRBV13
CASSLRLAGASTDTQYF
TGTGCCAGCAGCCTAAGACTAGCGGGGGCCAGCACAGATACGCAGTATTTT
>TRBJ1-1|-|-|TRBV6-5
CASSPGVYTEAFF
TGTGCCAGCAGCCCGGGGGTTTACACTGAAGCTTTCTTT
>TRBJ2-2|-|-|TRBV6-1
CASNPGIGTGELFF
TGTGCCAGCAATCCGGGAATCGGCACCGGGGAGCTGTTTTTT
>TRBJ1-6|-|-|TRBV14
CASSQEAGVANSYNSPLHF
TGTGCCAGCAGCCAAGAAGCAGGGGTGGCCAACTCCTATAATTCACCCCTCCACTTT
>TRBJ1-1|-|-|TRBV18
CASSPQGGRAFF
TGTGCCAGCTCACCGCAGGGTGGCAGAGCTTTCTTT
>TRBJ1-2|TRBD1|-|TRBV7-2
CASSKGQEKGYTF
TGTGCCAGCAGCAAGGGACAGGAGAAGGGCTACACCTTC
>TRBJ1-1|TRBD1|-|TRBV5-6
CASRRQGRNTEAFF
TGTGCCAGCAGGCGACAGGGTAGGAACACTGAAGCTTTCTTT
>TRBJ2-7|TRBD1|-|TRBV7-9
CASRGQTYEQYF
TGTGCCAGCAGGGGACAGACCTACGAGCAGTACTTC
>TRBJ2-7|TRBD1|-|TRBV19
CASTGQGSYEQYF
TGTGCCAGTACGGGACAGGGGTCCTACGAGCAGTACTTC
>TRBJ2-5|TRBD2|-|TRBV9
CASSPGGYQETQYF
TGTGCCAGCAGCCCGGGGGGGTACCAAGAGACCCAGTACTTC
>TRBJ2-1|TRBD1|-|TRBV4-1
CASSPTQGEYNEQFF
TGCGCCAGCAGCCCCACGCAGGGGGAGTACAATGAGCAGTTCTTC
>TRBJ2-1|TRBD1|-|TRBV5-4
CASSPGTDPYNEQFF
TGTGCCAGCAGCCCCGGGACAGATCCCTACAATGAGCAGTTCTTC
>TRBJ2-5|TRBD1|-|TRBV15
CATSRGGTGGETQYF
TGTGCCACCAGCAGAGGCGGGACAGGAGGAGAGACCCAGTACTTC
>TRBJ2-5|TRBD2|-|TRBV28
CASSFPGSGGHRLQETQYF
TGTGCCAGCAGTTTTCCGGGTAGCGGGGGCCATAGGTTACAAGAGACCCAGTACTTC
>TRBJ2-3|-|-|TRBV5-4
CASSLLQGTDTQYF
TGTGCCAGCAGCTTGTTACAGGGAACAGATACGCAGTATTTT
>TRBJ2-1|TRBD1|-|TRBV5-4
CASSFRDRGNNEQFF
TGTGCCAGCAGCTTTCGGGACAGGGGGAACAATGAGCAGTTCTTC
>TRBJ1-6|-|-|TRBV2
CASKGVSSYNSPLHF
TGTGCCAGCAAGGGGGTCAGCTCCTATAATTCACCCCTCCACTTT
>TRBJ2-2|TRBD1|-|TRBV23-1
CASRLNRGQGDTGELFF
TGCGCCAGCAGGCTCAATCGAGGACAGGGTGACACCGGGGAGCTGTTTTTT
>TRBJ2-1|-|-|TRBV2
CASSEQGTSVGEQFF
TGTGCCAGCAGTGAGCAGGGAACAAGTGTAGGGGAGCAGTTCTTC
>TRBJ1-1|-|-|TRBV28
CASSPNRGAGTEAFF
TGTGCCAGCAGCCCAAACCGGGGGGCAGGGACTGAAGCTTTCTTT